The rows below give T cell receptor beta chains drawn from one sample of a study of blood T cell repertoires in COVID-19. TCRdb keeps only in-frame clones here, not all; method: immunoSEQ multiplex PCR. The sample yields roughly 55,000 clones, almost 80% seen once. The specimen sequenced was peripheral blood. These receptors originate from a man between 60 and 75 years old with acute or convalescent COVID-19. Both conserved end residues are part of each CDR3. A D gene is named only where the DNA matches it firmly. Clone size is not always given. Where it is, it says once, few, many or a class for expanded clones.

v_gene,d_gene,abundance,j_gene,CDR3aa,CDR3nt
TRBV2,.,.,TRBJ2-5,CASSEALWLRGQQETQYF,TGTGCCAGCAGTGAAGCGCTTTGGCTTCGTGGACAGCAAGAGACCCAGTACTTC
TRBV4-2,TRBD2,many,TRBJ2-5,CASSQDAGTTSRAQETQYF,TGTGCCAGCAGCCAAGATGCCGGGACTACCAGTAGGGCCCAAGAGACCCAGTACTTC
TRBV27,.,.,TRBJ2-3,CASSFSDTQYF,TGTGCCAGCAGTTTTTCGGATACGCAGTATTTT
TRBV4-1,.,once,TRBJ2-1,CASSQGENSYNEQFF,TGCGCCAGCAGCCAGGGCGAAAACTCCTACAATGAGCAGTTCTTC
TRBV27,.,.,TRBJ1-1,CASSTSTGPEAFF,TGTGCCAGCAGTACCTCGACAGGTCCTGAAGCTTTCTTT
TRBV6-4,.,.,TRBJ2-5,CASISDRNPRETQYF,TGTGCCAGCATTTCCGACAGAAATCCTCGGGAGACCCAGTACTTC
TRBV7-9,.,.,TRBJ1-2,CASSVDYTGYTF,TGTGCCAGCAGCGTTGACTACACGGGCTACACCTTC
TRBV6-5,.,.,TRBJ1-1,CASRDPGYTEAFF,TGTGCCAGCAGAGACCCAGGGTACACTGAAGCTTTCTTT
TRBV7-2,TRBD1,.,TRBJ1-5,CASSGDRDQPQHF,TGTGCCAGCAGCGGGGACAGGGACCAGCCCCAGCATTTT
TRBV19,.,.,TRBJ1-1,CASSMAYRDMNTEAFF,TGTGCCAGTAGTATGGCCTACAGGGACATGAACACTGAAGCTTTCTTT
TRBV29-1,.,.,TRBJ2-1,CSVAVRRFFNEQFF,TGCAGCGTTGCGGTCAGGCGCTTCTTTAATGAGCAGTTCTTC
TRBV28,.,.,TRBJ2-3,CASNLGGNRGAQYF,TGTGCCAGCAATCTGGGGGGAAACAGGGGCGCGCAGTATTTT
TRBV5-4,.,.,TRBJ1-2,CASSLGPGRGGYTF,TGTGCCAGCAGCTTGGGGCCAGGGAGGGGTGGCTACACCTTC
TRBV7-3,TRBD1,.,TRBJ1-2,CASSLRTGFDYGYTF,TGTGCCAGCAGCTTACGGACAGGGTTTGACTATGGCTACACCTTC
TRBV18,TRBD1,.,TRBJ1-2,CASSPAGQGYYGYTF,TGTGCCAGCTCACCGGCGGGACAGGGCTACTATGGCTACACCTTC
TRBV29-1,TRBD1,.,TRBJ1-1,CSADRDQNTEAFF,TGCAGCGCAGACAGGGACCAGAACACTGAAGCTTTCTTT
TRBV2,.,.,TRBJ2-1,CASRDTGSEPFF,TGTGCCAGCAGGGATACCGGGTCCGAGCCGTTCTTC
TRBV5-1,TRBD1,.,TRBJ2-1,CASSWTGDNLQFF,TGCGCCAGCAGCTGGACAGGGGATAACTTACAGTTCTTC
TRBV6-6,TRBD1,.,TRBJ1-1,CASSSMTGGSEAFF,TGTGCCAGCAGTTCCATGACAGGGGGGTCTGAAGCTTTCTTT
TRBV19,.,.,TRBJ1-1,CASSRWGHMNTEAFF,TGTGCCAGTAGCCGATGGGGGCACATGAACACTGAAGCTTTCTTT
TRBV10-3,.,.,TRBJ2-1,CAISETKNNEQFF,TGTGCCATCAGTGAGACTAAGAACAATGAGCAGTTCTTC
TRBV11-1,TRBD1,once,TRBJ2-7,CASKKETGGDEQYF,TGTGCCAGCAAAAAGGAGACAGGGGGCGACGAGCAGTACTTC
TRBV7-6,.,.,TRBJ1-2,CASSHSQGLGDGYTF,TGTGCCAGCAGTCACTCTCAGGGGTTAGGAGACGGCTACACCTTC
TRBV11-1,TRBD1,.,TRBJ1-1,CASSFSEGAPEAFF,TGTGCCAGCAGCTTTTCGGAGGGGGCCCCTGAAGCTTTCTTT
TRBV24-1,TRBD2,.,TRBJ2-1,CATSETSGGNEQFF,TGTGCCACCAGTGAGACTAGCGGGGGGAATGAGCAGTTCTTC
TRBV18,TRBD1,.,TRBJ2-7,CASSPGQGRYEQYF,TGTGCCAGCTCACCGGGACAGGGGCGCTACGAGCAGTACTTC
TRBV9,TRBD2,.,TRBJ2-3,CASSLSAGGGDTQYF,TGTGCCAGCAGCCTGTCGGCGGGGGGAGGAGATACGCAGTATTTT
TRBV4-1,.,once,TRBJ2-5,CASSQDNGQETQYF,TGCGCCAGCAGCCAAGATAACGGTCAAGAGACCCAGTACTTC
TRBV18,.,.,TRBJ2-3,CASSPPGEADTQYF,TGTGCCAGCTCACCACCCGGGGAGGCAGATACGCAGTATTTT